These T cell receptor beta chains were read from a single sample in a study of blood T cell repertoires in COVID-19. Libraries were prepared by immunoSEQ multiplex PCR; TCRdb keeps only in-frame clonotypes and omits some of them. The sample has tens of thousands of clones; 70% to 90% are singletons. The sample comprised peripheral blood. Every receptor here comes from a woman aged 70 to 79 in a cohort sampled during active COVID-19. Each CDR3 is given with its conserved first and last residue. The order of the fields is D gene, V gene, clone size, J gene, CDR3 length, CDR3 protein, CDR3 DNA. D genes are given only for firm matches. Clone sizes are given selectively: once, few, many, or a class where the clone is expanded.

d_call: .; v_call: TRBV7-9; clone_size: .; j_call: TRBJ1-6; cdr3_length: 16; cdr3_aa: CASSLGPGEDNSPLHF; cdr3_nt: TGTGCCAGCAGCTTAGGGCCAGGGGAAGATAATTCACCCCTCCACTTT
d_call: TRBD2; v_call: TRBV4-1; clone_size: once; j_call: TRBJ2-5; cdr3_length: 13; cdr3_aa: CASTPGGTETQYF; cdr3_nt: TGCGCCAGCACCCCGGGGGGGACTGAGACCCAGTACTTC
d_call: .; v_call: TRBV6-5; clone_size: .; j_call: TRBJ1-2; cdr3_length: 14; cdr3_aa: CASSYGGRSYGYTF; cdr3_nt: TGTGCCAGCAGTTACGGGGGGAGAAGCTATGGCTACACCTTC
d_call: TRBD2; v_call: TRBV7-2; clone_size: .; j_call: TRBJ2-1; cdr3_length: 13; cdr3_aa: CASRSREHNEQFF; cdr3_nt: TGTGCCAGCAGATCGCGGGAGCACAATGAGCAGTTCTTC
d_call: TRBD1; v_call: TRBV4-3; clone_size: .; j_call: TRBJ2-2; cdr3_length: 15; cdr3_aa: CASSQENRGTGELFF; cdr3_nt: TGCGCCAGCAGCCAAGAGAACAGGGGCACCGGGGAGCTGTTTTTT
d_call: TRBD1; v_call: TRBV10-3; clone_size: .; j_call: TRBJ1-2; cdr3_length: 13; cdr3_aa: CAISGQGSYGYTF; cdr3_nt: TGTGCCATCAGTGGACAGGGTTCTTATGGCTACACCTTC
d_call: TRBD2; v_call: TRBV6-1; clone_size: .; j_call: TRBJ2-3; cdr3_length: 19; cdr3_aa: CASSGGTPGTSGWSDTQYF; cdr3_nt: TGTGCCAGCAGTGGCGGGACGCCCGGGACTAGCGGGTGGTCAGATACGCAGTATTTT
d_call: TRBD2; v_call: TRBV11-2; clone_size: .; j_call: TRBJ2-1; cdr3_length: 16; cdr3_aa: CASSLDRSGRYNEQFF; cdr3_nt: TGTGCCAGCAGCTTAGACCGTAGCGGGAGATACAATGAGCAGTTCTTC
d_call: .; v_call: TRBV19; clone_size: .; j_call: TRBJ1-4; cdr3_length: 16; cdr3_aa: CASRNPLGGVGEKLFF; cdr3_nt: TGTGCCAGTAGGAATCCGCTGGGGGGGGTCGGTGAAAAACTGTTTTTT
d_call: TRBD2; v_call: TRBV28; clone_size: .; j_call: TRBJ2-3; cdr3_length: 16; cdr3_aa: CASSFNSGRDVDTQYF; cdr3_nt: TGTGCCAGCAGTTTTAATAGCGGGAGGGACGTAGATACGCAGTATTTT
d_call: .; v_call: TRBV30; clone_size: once; j_call: TRBJ1-6; cdr3_length: 13; cdr3_aa: CAWRERTGSPLHF; cdr3_nt: TGTGCCTGGAGGGAGAGGACTGGATCACCCCTCCACTTT
d_call: .; v_call: TRBV29-1; clone_size: .; j_call: TRBJ2-1; cdr3_length: 15; cdr3_aa: CSVADGISSYNEQFF; cdr3_nt: TGCAGCGTCGCCGACGGGATCAGCTCCTACAATGAGCAGTTCTTC
d_call: .; v_call: TRBV6-5; clone_size: .; j_call: TRBJ1-5; cdr3_length: 16; cdr3_aa: CASSLNGDYSNQPQHF; cdr3_nt: TGTGCCAGCAGTTTGAACGGGGATTATAGCAATCAGCCCCAGCATTTT